This T cell receptor beta chain was identified in a study of long-term antiretroviral therapy in people with HIV. Findings and caveats of the study: Repertoires with HIV possessed tighter CDR3 length spans than those of controls.

At survey level, the immunoSEQ assay was run in its v3.0 version. Measured with immunoSEQ multiplex PCR; TCRdb has only the in-frame clones, and not every one. The profile shows 20,000 to 25,000 clones, around 93% of them singletons. About this clone: Its target is unknown.

The V gene's germline CDR1 is SGHTS and CDR2 YDEGEE. The CDR3 is made up of 14 amino acids. The germline V and J ends were trimmed by 3 bases and 6 bases, with 12 bases remaining between them. All participants with HIV were treated in the United States. This TCR came from a woman aged 45-59 years with HIV. The chain uses TRBV5-8 and TRBJ2-2; a possible D gene is TRBD1 (5 bases). The source was unsorted PBMCs, collected 4.4 years after starting antiretroviral therapy. DNA of the CDR3: TGTGCCAGCAGCTGGGGCGATCGGGCCGGGGAGCTGTTTTTT. This codes for CASSWGDRAGELFF.